The text below deals with one T cell receptor (beta chain). This table comes from immunoSEQ multiplex PCR, and its TCRdb copy is limited to in-frame clones, with some not included. The sample comprises some 120,000 clones, roughly 83% of which are singletons, and about 5.4% rests with the top ten. Per the germline V gene, CDR1 is MGHRA and CDR2 is YSYEKL. This CDR3 spans 14 amino acids. V was clipped by 2 bases and J by 7 bases; unmatched bases: 5. This sample is drawn from a study of blood T cell repertoires in COVID-19. Study context: Sample material is recorded as cDNA or gDNA derived from T cells, B-cell-depleted T cells, or PBMCs.

The chain uses TRBV4-1 and TRBJ2-1; 7 nucleotides line up with TRBD1. Sequencing used peripheral blood. The TCR sequence derives from a human donor in a cohort sampled during active COVID-19. CDR3 sequence reads: CASSQTTGLNEQFF. CDR3 in DNA: TGCGCCAGCAGCCAAACGACAGGGTTAAATGAGCAGTTCTTC.